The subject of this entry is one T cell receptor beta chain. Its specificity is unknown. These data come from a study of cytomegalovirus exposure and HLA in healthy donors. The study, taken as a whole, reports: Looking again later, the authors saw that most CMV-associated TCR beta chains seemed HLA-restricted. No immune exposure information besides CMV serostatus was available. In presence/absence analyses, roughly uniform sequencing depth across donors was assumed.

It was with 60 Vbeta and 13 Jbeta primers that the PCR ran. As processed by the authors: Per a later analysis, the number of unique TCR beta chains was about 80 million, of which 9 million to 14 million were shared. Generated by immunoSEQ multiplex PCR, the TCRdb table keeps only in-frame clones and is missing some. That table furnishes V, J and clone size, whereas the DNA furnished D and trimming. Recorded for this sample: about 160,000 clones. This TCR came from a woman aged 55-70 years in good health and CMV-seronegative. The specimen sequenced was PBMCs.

The CDR3 nucleotides read TGCGCCAGCAGCCACCCGGACAGGGTCTATGGCTACACCTTC. It specifies CASSHPDRVYGYTF. The J gene is TRBJ1-2, the V gene TRBV4-1; the match to TRBD1 covers 8 bases. V trimming: 3 bases; J trimming: 4 bases; junction bases outside the gene matches: 4. CDR3 length: 14 amino acids. From germline, CDR1 is MGHRA and CDR2 YSYEKL.